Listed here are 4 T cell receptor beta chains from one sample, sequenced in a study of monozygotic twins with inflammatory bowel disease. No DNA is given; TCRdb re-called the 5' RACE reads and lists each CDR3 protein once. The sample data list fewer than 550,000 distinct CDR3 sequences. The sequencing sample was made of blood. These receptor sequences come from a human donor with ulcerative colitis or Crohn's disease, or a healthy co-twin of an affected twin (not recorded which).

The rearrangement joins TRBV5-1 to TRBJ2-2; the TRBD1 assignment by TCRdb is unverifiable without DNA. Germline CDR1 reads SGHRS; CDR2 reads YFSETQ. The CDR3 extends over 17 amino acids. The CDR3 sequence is CASSLLGQGTNTGELFF.

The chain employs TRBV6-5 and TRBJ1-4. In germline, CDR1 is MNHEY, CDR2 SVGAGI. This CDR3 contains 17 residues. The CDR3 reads CASSYSQTGWANEKLFF.

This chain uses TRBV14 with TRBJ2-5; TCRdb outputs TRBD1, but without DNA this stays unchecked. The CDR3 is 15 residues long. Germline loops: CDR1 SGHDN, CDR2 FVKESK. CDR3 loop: CASSQDVRQQETQYF.

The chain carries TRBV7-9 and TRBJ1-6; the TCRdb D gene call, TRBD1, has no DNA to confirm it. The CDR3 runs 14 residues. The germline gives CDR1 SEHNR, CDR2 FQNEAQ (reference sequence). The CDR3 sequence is CASGGGASNSPLHF. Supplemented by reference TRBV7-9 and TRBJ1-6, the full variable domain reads DTGVSQNPRHKITKRGQNVTFRCDPISEHNRLYWYRQTLGQGPEFLTYFQNEAQLEKSRLLSDRFSAERPKGSFSTLEIQRTEQGDSAMYLCASGGGASNSPLHFGNGTRLTVT.